This T cell receptor (beta chain) came from a study of T cell repertoires in cytomegalovirus infection. The overall study: Recently identified HLA-C-restricted CMV epitopes were among the peptides used. TCR beta signatures that were public indicated CMV infection and matching HLA type. The study's findings and limits: CMV carriers having the relevant HLA were flagged by cumulative public TCR beta family frequency. The response measured ex vivo was dominated by TCR beta clonotypes (HLA-C-restricted and CMV-specific).

In regard to this clonotype: Its antigen is currently unknown.

TCRdb itself ran the reads through MiXCR, one entry per CDR3 protein. Found here are fewer than 350,000 distinct CDR3 sequences, roughly 29% of them singletons; the top ten hold 20%. The CDR3 runs 16 residues. Trimming took off 4 bases at V and 0 bases at J, with 16 bases between the two ends. Looked up from germline, CDR1 is LNHNV and CDR2 is YYDKDF (reference sequence). Specimen: cultured PBMCs, collected from culture after CMV antigen stimulation. This clonotype originated in a human donor in good health (CMV status not recorded). Some clones in this sample may be carry-over from other donors' samples. V is TRBV15 and J is TRBJ2-7; tentatively, D is TRBD1 or TRBD2 (5 bases each). The CDR3 is CATSKDTRDGSYEQYF. The CDR3 bases are TGTGCCACCAGCAAAGACACCCGGGACGGCTCCTACGAGCAGTACTTC.